These T cell receptor beta chains were read from a single sample in a study of T cell clones after liver transplantation. Sequencing used immunoSEQ multiplex PCR; TCRdb keeps in-frame clones, though not all of them. The profile shows about 100,000 clones, 82% of them singletons. The specimen comprised CD4+ T cells from blood, sampled before liver transplant. The receptors shown here come from a human donor who received a liver transplant. CDR3s include the opening cysteine and the closing phenylalanine or tryptophan. A D gene is named only where the DNA matches it firmly. Clone size is given for some rows only: seen once, a few or many times, or a class if the clone is expanded.

D gene	J gene	clone size	V gene	CDR3 protein	CDR3 DNA
-	TRBJ2-7	-	TRBV10-3	CATGQSSYEQYF	TGTGCCACCGGACAGAGCTCCTACGAGCAGTACTTC
-	TRBJ2-3	-	TRBV4-1	CASSQGSGYTDTQYF	TGCGCCAGCAGCCAAGGTAGCGGATACACAGATACGCAGTATTTT
TRBD2	TRBJ2-2	-	TRBV6-1	CASSEGLAGELNTGELFF	TGTGCCAGCAGTGAGGGACTAGCGGGAGAGCTGAACACCGGGGAGCTGTTTTTT
TRBD2	TRBJ2-1	-	TRBV5-4	CASSSRLAGGLYNEQFF	TGTGCCAGCAGCAGCCGGCTAGCGGGAGGCCTATACAATGAGCAGTTCTTC
-	TRBJ2-5	-	TRBV5-6	CASSPYDSIQETQYF	TGTGCCAGCAGCCCGTACGACTCAATCCAAGAGACCCAGTACTTC
TRBD2	TRBJ2-1	-	TRBV6-5	CASSQPSGGVNEQFF	TGTGCCAGCAGTCAGCCTAGCGGGGGGGTGAATGAGCAGTTCTTC
TRBD2	TRBJ2-1	-	TRBV2	CASIRERTSRQFF	TGTGCCAGCATTAGGGAGAGGACTAGCCGGCAGTTCTTC
TRBD2	TRBJ2-1	once	TRBV28	CASSHPSGTNEQFF	TGTGCCAGCAGTCATCCTAGCGGGACCAATGAGCAGTTCTTC
TRBD1	TRBJ2-2	-	TRBV19	CASGTGRDTGELFF	TGTGCCTCCGGGACAGGGAGGGACACCGGGGAGCTGTTTTTT
-	TRBJ2-5	-	TRBV5-6	CASSLGQGPRETQYF	TGTGCCAGCAGCTTGGGTCAGGGCCCTAGGGAGACCCAGTACTTC
TRBD1	TRBJ1-3	-	TRBV7-9	CASSHPGQGTYSGNTIYF	TGTGCCAGCAGCCATCCGGGACAGGGGACTTACTCTGGAAACACCATATATTTT
-	TRBJ1-2	-	TRBV5-1	CASSSQGSGNYGYTF	TGCGCCAGCAGCTCACAGGGCTCTGGGAACTATGGCTACACCTTC
TRBD1	TRBJ1-1	-	TRBV10-3	CAISGTGNEAFF	TGTGCCATCAGTGGGACAGGGAATGAAGCTTTCTTT
-	TRBJ1-2	-	TRBV19	CASSVTGTFNGYTF	TGTGCCAGTAGTGTAACCGGGACCTTCAATGGCTACACCTTC
TRBD2	TRBJ2-7	-	TRBV4-1	CASSLAGEAVEQYF	TGCGCCAGCAGCCTAGCGGGAGAGGCAGTCGAGCAGTACTTC
-	TRBJ1-1	-	TRBV7-2	CASSLQGARTEAFF	TGTGCCAGCAGCTTACAAGGGGCGCGGACTGAAGCTTTCTTT
-	TRBJ1-1	-	TRBV7-2	CASSLFGRYGAEAFF	TGTGCCAGCAGCTTATTTGGGCGATACGGCGCTGAAGCTTTCTTT
-	TRBJ2-7	-	TRBV19	CASSKGSGRAPPPYEQYF	TGTGCCAGTAGTAAAGGTTCGGGCAGGGCCCCGCCGCCCTACGAGCAGTACTTC
TRBD2	TRBJ2-2	-	TRBV7-2	CASSLAALAGRTGELFF	TGTGCCAGCAGCTTAGCGGCACTAGCGGGAAGAACCGGGGAGCTGTTTTTT
-	TRBJ1-5	-	TRBV6-5	CASIGQNSNQPQHF	TGTGCCAGCATTGGACAGAATAGCAATCAGCCCCAGCATTTT
-	TRBJ1-4	-	TRBV9	CASSSAGSLNEKLFF	TGTGCCAGCAGCTCCGCCGGGTCGCTTAATGAAAAACTGTTTTTT
-	TRBJ1-2	-	TRBV28	CASSLLQGGSYGYTF	TGTGCCAGCAGTTTACTCCAGGGAGGGTCATATGGCTACACCTTC
-	TRBJ1-1	-	TRBV2	CASEQWAVAEAFF	TGTGCCAGCGAGCAGTGGGCCGTGGCTGAAGCTTTCTTT
TRBD2	TRBJ2-1	once	TRBV6-4	CASSGVAGANEQFF	TGTGCCAGCAGTGGAGTAGCGGGGGCTAATGAGCAGTTCTTC
-	TRBJ2-2	-	TRBV11-2	CASSLVGTPTGELFF	TGTGCCAGCAGCTTAGTAGGGACACCCACCGGGGAGCTGTTTTTT
-	TRBJ2-3	-	TRBV20-1	CSATLEDTQYF	TGCAGTGCTACCCTGGAAGATACGCAGTATTTT
-	TRBJ2-3	-	TRBV7-2	CASSTFDTQYF	TGTGCCAGCAGCACTTTTGATACGCAGTATTTT
-	TRBJ2-5	-	TRBV30	CAWSGDIKTQYF	TGTGCCTGGAGTGGAGACATCAAGACCCAGTACTTC
-	TRBJ1-1	-	TRBV7-9	CASIQTANTEAFF	TGTGCCAGCATACAAACAGCGAACACTGAAGCTTTCTTT
-	TRBJ2-7	-	TRBV5-1	CASSPGRESYEQYF	TGCGCCAGCAGCCCGGGACGGGAATCCTACGAGCAGTACTTC
TRBD1	TRBJ1-5	few	TRBV7-2	CASSPGQAGGNQPQHF	TGTGCCAGCAGCCCGGGACAGGCGGGGGGCAATCAGCCCCAGCATTTT
-	TRBJ2-1	-	TRBV19	CASSFRGSDYNEQFF	TGTGCCAGTAGTTTCCGGGGTAGCGACTACAATGAGCAGTTCTTC
TRBD1	TRBJ2-7	-	TRBV5-1	CASSSGQGPHEQYF	TGCGCCAGCAGCTCCGGACAGGGTCCCCACGAGCAGTACTTC
-	TRBJ1-3	-	TRBV28	CASSLQTNSGNTIYF	TGTGCCAGCAGTTTACAGACAAACTCTGGAAACACCATATATTTT
TRBD1	TRBJ1-1	-	TRBV19	CASSQRQGSTEAFF	TGTGCCAGTAGTCAGAGACAGGGCAGCACTGAAGCTTTCTTT
TRBD1	TRBJ1-2	-	TRBV9	CASSPNDRDGYTF	TGTGCCAGCAGCCCGAACGACAGGGATGGCTACACCTTC
-	TRBJ2-1	once	TRBV27	CASRLTGLGSNEQFF	TGTGCCAGCAGATTAACAGGGCTGGGGTCCAATGAGCAGTTCTTC
TRBD2	TRBJ2-7	-	TRBV2	CASSHTSGRAEQYF	TGTGCCAGCAGTCATACTAGCGGGAGGGCCGAGCAGTACTTC
TRBD1	TRBJ2-3	-	TRBV7-2	CASSLAGTGSTDTQYF	TGTGCCAGCAGCTTAGCTGGGACAGGGAGCACAGATACGCAGTATTTT
-	TRBJ2-1	-	TRBV7-3	CASSLIFSGPNEQFF	TGTGCCAGCAGCTTAATTTTTTCCGGGCCCAATGAGCAGTTCTTC
TRBD1	TRBJ1-2	-	TRBV15	CATSRYVTGGHGYTF	TGTGCCACCAGCAGATATGTTACAGGGGGCCATGGCTACACCTTC
TRBD1	TRBJ2-7	-	TRBV5-8	CASSVGTGETNEQYF	TGTGCCAGCAGCGTGGGGACAGGGGAAACCAACGAGCAGTACTTC
-	TRBJ2-2	-	TRBV7-3	CASSFRGANPGELFF	TGTGCCAGCAGCTTTCGGGGCGCGAACCCCGGGGAGCTGTTTTTT
-	TRBJ1-1	few	TRBV19	CASTGDALDTEAFF	TGTGCCAGTACCGGAGATGCCCTGGACACTGAAGCTTTCTTT
-	TRBJ1-2	-	TRBV30	CAFYGGNYGYTF	TGTGCCTTTTATGGGGGGAACTATGGCTACACCTTC
-	TRBJ2-2	-	TRBV5-6	CASSLEQVSNTGELFF	TGTGCCAGCAGCTTGGAACAGGTATCAAACACCGGGGAGCTGTTTTTT
-	TRBJ1-5	once	TRBV5-8	CASSLRQVGPQHF	TGTGCCAGCAGCTTGCGACAGGTTGGACCCCAGCATTTT
-	TRBJ1-1	-	TRBV27	CASGVLSMNTEAFF	TGTGCCAGCGGGGTTTTAAGCATGAACACTGAAGCTTTCTTT
-	TRBJ2-5	-	TRBV5-1	CASSTLLAGKGETQYF	TGCGCCAGCAGCACGCTACTAGCTGGGAAAGGGGAGACCCAGTACTTC
-	TRBJ1-2	-	TRBV19	CASSIGPLAGYTF	TGTGCCAGTAGTATAGGACCGCTTGCTGGCTACACCTTC
-	TRBJ1-4	-	TRBV4-2	CASSQLDKIGNEKLFF	TGTGCCAGCAGCCAACTGGACAAGATCGGAAATGAAAAACTGTTTTTT
-	TRBJ2-5	-	TRBV5-1	CASSSRQDQETQYF	TGCGCCAGCAGTTCGCGACAGGACCAAGAGACCCAGTACTTC